Below, one T cell receptor (beta chain) is given with its context. What it binds is not known. This entry belongs to a study of neoadjuvant nivolumab and ipilimumab in lung cancer. Overall study results and limits: Only two of four nivolumab-treated tumors gained richness and clonality by surgery. Resected tumors had greater TCR richness and clonality than uninvolved lung.

Assay used: immunoSEQ multiplex PCR; TCRdb lists only in-frame clones, some missing. The table includes about 9,000 clones, around 77% detected once. The sequence was collected from an adult with non-small cell lung cancer. Sequenced here: tumor tissue, sampled after neoadjuvant nivolumab, alone or with ipilimumab, at or shortly before surgery.

CDR3 coding DNA: TGTGCCAGCTCACCCAGGGTGTTTGACACTGAAGCTTTCTTT. It translates to CASSPRVFDTEAFF. This chain links TRBV18 with TRBJ1-1, with D perhaps matching TRBD1 (5 bases). The CDR3 sequence is 14 residues long. Trimming cost V 3 bases and J 3 bases, with 11 bases left between them. Germline V CDR1 and CDR2: KGHSH, LQKENI.